This T cell receptor (beta chain) stems from a study of blood T cell repertoires in COVID-19. Study in general: Samples representing acute and convalescent COVID-19 were sourced from the United States, Italy and Spain.

The CDR3 contains 14 residues. Per germline, CDR1 MNHEY and CDR2 SVGAGI. The ends lost 6 bases at V and 5 bases at J; junction bases unmatched: 5. Produced via immunoSEQ multiplex PCR; TCRdb's table is partial and in-frame only. The data contain 300,000 or so clones, around nine tenths of them seen just once; the ten biggest clones take up around 2.5%. The chain links TRBV6-5 to TRBJ1-4; 8 bases fit TRBD1. Sequenced sample: PBMCs or T cells enriched from blood (not recorded which). This receptor was taken from a man aged 60-69 years who had recovered from COVID-19. The CDR3: CASRRGQANEKLFF. The CDR3 nucleotides are TGTGCCAGCAGGCGGGGACAGGCGAATGAAAAACTGTTTTTT.